The 32 T cell receptor beta chains in this list originate from one sample, sequenced in a study of blood T cell repertoires in COVID-19. Clones were read by immunoSEQ multiplex PCR, and TCRdb kept only the in-frame ones, dropping some. The repertoire holds around 190,000 clones, with around 89% as singletons. The sample consisted of peripheral blood. These TCRs come from a man aged 18 to 29 who had recovered from COVID-19.

The rearrangement joins TRBV28 to TRBJ1-4, with 9 bases aligning to TRBD1. CDR3 length equals 17 residues. Germline-derived CDR1 and CDR2 are MDHEN and SYDVKM. V lost 4 bases, J lost 6 bases, and 12 bases stayed unmatched. The CDR3 DNA reads as TGTGCCAGCAGTTCCGGGACAGGGAAACACGCTTATGAAAAACTGTTTTTT. Translated, it gives CASSSGTGKHAYEKLFF.

The chain carries TRBV3-1 (or the pseudogene TRBV3-2) and TRBJ2-7, with TRBD2 identical over 11 bases. The V gene end was trimmed by 6 bases and the J gene end by 3 bases; junction bases not matched to a gene: 4. The CDR3 covers 14 residues. Germline-derived CDR1 and CDR2 are LGHDT and YNNKEL (reference sequence). The CDR3 DNA reads TGTGCCAGCAGTCTAGCGGGAGGAGACTACGAGCAGTACTTC. Encoded protein: CASSLAGGDYEQYF.

This sequence joins TRBV6-6 and TRBJ2-3; a possible D gene is TRBD1 (6 bases). The CDR3 spans 15 residues. Per the germline V gene, CDR1 is MNHNY and CDR2 is SVGAGI (reference sequence). V lost 6 bases to trimming and J lost 5 bases, with 18 bases between them. For the CDR3, the DNA is TGTGCCAGCAGGGAGGACAGAGAGGGGTTAGATACGCAGTATTTT. Translating gives CASREDREGLDTQYF.

V and J are TRBV5-4 and TRBJ2-2; TRBD2 matches 9 bases. From germline, CDR1 is SGHNT and CDR2 YYREEE (reference sequence). This CDR3 contains 17 residues. After removal of 3 bases from V and 7 bases from J, the junction contained 13 bases not matched to a gene. The CDR3, as DNA: TGTGCCAGCAGCTCACCCTCGGGCGGGAGGGCTGGCGGGGAGCTGTTTTTT. Its protein is CASSSPSGGRAGGELFF. The variable domain in full, completed from reference TRBV5-4 and TRBJ2-2, reads ETGVTQSPTHLIKTRGQQVTLRCSSQSGHNTVSWYQQALGQGPQFIFQYYREEENGRGNFPPRFSGLQFPNYSSELNVNALELDDSALYLCASSSPSGGRAGGELFFGEGSRLTVL.

There are a few counts of this clone. The chain recombines TRBV30 with TRBJ1-5; D call uncertain. The CDR3 is 14 residues long. Trimming stripped 1 base from V and 5 bases from J, with 12 bases between. Germline CDR1 GTSNPN, CDR2 SVGIG (reference sequence). CDR3 residues: CAWSAGLGDQPQHF. As DNA, the CDR3 is TGTGCCTGGAGTGCGGGATTGGGAGATCAGCCCCAGCATTTT.

The V and J genes are TRBV10-3 and TRBJ1-1; a weak D match, TRBD1 (5 bases). The V and J ends lost 10 bases and 0 bases respectively, with 9 bases between them. Germline CDR1 ENHRY, CDR2 SYGVKD. The CDR3 is 12 amino acids. CDR3 sequence reads: CATGTVNTEAFF. The CDR3 DNA is TGTGCCACCGGGACTGTGAACACTGAAGCTTTCTTT.

The chain has TRBV5-6 and TRBJ2-6; D not certain. With 1 base removed from V and 0 bases from J, the gap between germline ends came to 5 bases. In germline, CDR1 is SGHDT, CDR2 YYEEEE. The CDR3 consists of 15 residues. The chain's CDR3 is CASSLLVSGANVLTF. DNA of the CDR3: TGTGCCAGCAGCTTGCTAGTCTCTGGGGCCAACGTCCTGACTTTC. The full variable domain, completed using reference TRBV5-6 and TRBJ2-6, is DAGVTQSPTHLIKTRGQQVTLRCSPKSGHDTVSWYQQALGQGPQFIFQYYEEEERQRGNFPDRFSGHQFPNYSSELNVNALLLGDSALYLCASSLLVSGANVLTFGAGSRLTVL.

This clone was seen only a few times. The rearrangement uses TRBV10-1 and TRBJ1-6; 7 bases align to TRBD1. V lost 0 bases, J lost 9 bases, and 5 bases stayed unmatched. The CDR3 consists of 15 residues. CDR1 WNHNN and CDR2 SYGVQD come from the germline V gene (reference sequence). CDR3 in DNA: TGCGCCAGCAGTGAGTCGTCAGGGGGAGGTTCACCCCTCCACTTT. Its translation is CASSESSGGGSPLHF.

This clone was observed once. The rearrangement links TRBV12-3 or TRBV12-4 to TRBJ1-1, with D possibly matching TRBD1 (5 bases). V was pared by 2 bases and J by 7 bases, with 8 bases between. CDR3 length: 12 amino acids. The CDR3 DNA sequence: TGTGCCAGCAGTTTAATAGGGGTTGAAGCTTTCTTT. Its protein is CASSLIGVEAFF.

The V call is TRBV2, the J call TRBJ2-7; D uncertain. Trimming took off 6 bases at V and 4 bases at J, with 7 bases between the two ends. Germline V gives CDR1 SNHLY, CDR2 FYNNEI. There are 11 residues in the CDR3. CDR3 region: CASSSLYEQYF. CDR3 in DNA: TGTGCCAGCAGCTCTTTATACGAGCAGTACTTC.

The chain recombines TRBV13 with TRBJ1-2; TRBD1 agrees at 8 bases. The CDR3 is made up of 14 amino acids. The germline V gene has CDR1 PRHDT and CDR2 FYEKMQ (reference sequence). Trimming took 0 bases from V and 5 from J; bases not matched to a gene: 2. The CDR3, as DNA: TGTGCCAGCAGCTTAGGACGACAGGGGTATGGCTACACCTTC. It yields the protein CASSLGRQGYGYTF.

This clone occurred once. This chain uses TRBV7-2 with TRBJ1-5, with 8 nucleotides matching TRBD1. The CDR3 is made up of 16 amino acids. Germline lookup yields CDR1 SGHTA and CDR2 FQGNSA. V lost 5 bases, J lost 0 bases, and 6 bases stayed unmatched. CDR3 residues: CASSTGQALSNQPQHF. DNA for the CDR3: TGTGCCAGCAGCACGGGACAGGCCCTTAGCAATCAGCCCCAGCATTTT. Full variable domain (outside the CDR3, taken from reference TRBV7-2 and TRBJ1-5): GAGVSQSPSNKVTEKGKDVELRCDPISGHTALYWYRQSLGQGLEFLIYFQGNSAPDKSGLPSDRFSAERTGGSVSTLTIQRTQQEDSAVYLCASSTGQALSNQPQHFGDGTRLSIL.

The V and J genes are TRBV7-2 and TRBJ2-7; TRBD1 agrees at 9 bases. Germline CDR1 SGHTA, CDR2 FQGNSA. This CDR3 has 13 residues. The V and J ends lost 5 bases and 5 bases, in that order; junction bases with no gene match: 4. The CDR3 sequence is CASSGQGSHEQYF. The CDR3, as DNA: TGTGCCAGCAGCGGACAGGGGTCCCACGAGCAGTACTTC. Filled out from reference TRBV7-2 and TRBJ2-7, the complete variable domain reads GAGVSQSPSNKVTEKGKDVELRCDPISGHTALYWYRQSLGQGLEFLIYFQGNSAPDKSGLPSDRFSAERTGGSVSTLTIQRTQQEDSAVYLCASSGQGSHEQYFGPGTRLTVT.

This rearrangement joins TRBV28 to TRBJ2-1, with D maybe TRBD2 (6 bases). Per germline, CDR1 MDHEN and CDR2 SYDVKM. The CDR3 is 13 residues long. V shed 4 bases and J shed 4 bases, with 8 bases lying between them. The DNA of the CDR3 is TGTGCCAGCAGTTCTGGGAGGTACAATGAGCAGTTCTTC. It codes for CASSSGRYNEQFF.

This clone was counted only a few times. The genes are TRBV9 and TRBJ1-4; D remains unclear. The CDR3 has 16 residues. Trimming removed 0 bases at V and 4 bases at J, with 13 bases between. Germline-derived CDR1 and CDR2 are SGDLS and YYNGEE. CDR3 sequence: CASSVGEPGHNEKLFF. The DNA for the CDR3 is TGTGCCAGCAGCGTAGGTGAGCCGGGTCATAATGAAAAACTGTTTTTT.

V is TRBV7-8 and J is TRBJ2-7; 8 bases are a match to TRBD1. The CDR3 covers 14 residues. After removal of 1 base from V and 6 bases from J, the junction contained 5 bases not matched to a gene. From germline, CDR1 is SGHVS and CDR2 FQNEAQ. The CDR3 bases are TGTGCCAGCAGCTTAGGACAGGGGTTCGGCGAGCAGTACTTC. Protein product: CASSLGQGFGEQYF.

The J gene is TRBJ1-5, the V gene TRBV28; 12 nucleotides align to TRBD1. After removal of 7 bases from V and 6 bases from J, the junction contained 19 bases not matched to a gene. The CDR3 length is 19 residues. CDR1 and CDR2 from the germline V gene are MDHEN and SYDVKM. CDR3 nucleotides: TGTGCCAGCATCCTTCAAAGGGACAGGGGGCGTCCAGCAACTCAGCCCCAGCATTTT. This gives the protein CASILQRDRGRPATQPQHF.

The V gene is TRBV3-1 (or the pseudogene TRBV3-2), the J gene TRBJ2-5; tentative D call: TRBD2 (5 bases). Trimming stripped 1 base from V and 5 bases from J, with 11 bases between. This CDR3 is built from 14 residues. The germline V gene has CDR1 LGHDT and CDR2 YNNKEL (reference sequence). In nucleotides, the CDR3 is TGTGCCAGCAGCCAAGGGACTTCTTTCGAGACCCAGTACTTC. Protein product: CASSQGTSFETQYF.

The chain joins TRBV20-1 to TRBJ2-4, with D uncertain. Germline assignment: CDR1 DFQATT and CDR2 SNEGSKA (reference sequence). V gave up 7 bases and J gave up 3 bases, with 4 bases separating them. The CDR3 is 10 residues long. The CDR3 DNA reads TGCAGTGTTCGCAAAAACATTCAGTACTTC. Protein sequence: CSVRKNIQYF.

This chain connects TRBV13 to TRBJ1-1, with D possibly TRBD1 on 6 matching bases. There are 14 residues in the CDR3. Trimming took 5 bases from V and 0 from J, leaving 10 bases between them. The germline CDR1 and CDR2 sequences are PRHDT and FYEKMQ (reference sequence). The CDR3 sequence: CASSPRTVNTEAFF. For the CDR3, the DNA is TGTGCCAGCAGCCCCAGGACAGTGAACACTGAAGCTTTCTTT.

Here the CDR3 DNA reads TGTGCCAGCAGTTACGGCCAGCGGCAGTTCTTC. This sequence encodes CASSYGQRQFF. V usage is TRBV6-2 or TRBV6-3 and J usage is TRBJ2-1; D gene unclear. The CDR3 extends over 11 amino acids. Germline V gene data show CDR1 as MNHEY and CDR2 as SVGEGT. V was trimmed by 2 bases and J by 12 bases, leaving 8 bases between them.

The CDR3 nucleotides read TGTGCCAGCAGCTTAGATCCTAGCGGGAGTATGAGCAATGAGCAGTTCTTC. Encoded protein: CASSLDPSGSMSNEQFF. The V gene is TRBV7-2, the J gene TRBJ2-1, with 10 nucleotides matching TRBD2. V shed 1 base and J 6 bases; nucleotides not matched to a gene: 9. The CDR3 has 17 residues. CDR1 is SGHTA and CDR2 is FQGNSA in the germline V gene.

This chain links TRBV27 with TRBJ2-1; 14 positions match TRBD2. Germline V gene data show CDR1 as MNHEY and CDR2 as SMNVEV (reference sequence). Trimming removed 3 bases from V and 7 bases from J; junction bases left unmatched: 11. The CDR3 loop spans 18 amino acids. The CDR3 DNA reads as TGTGCCAGCAGTTTGCCCCTCGGGACTAGCGGGAGTAGTAATGAGCAGTTCTTC. Residues: CASSLPLGTSGSSNEQFF.

The chain recombines TRBV7-2 with TRBJ2-2, with 7 bases fitting TRBD2. Per germline, CDR1 SGHTA and CDR2 FQGNSA. V lost 3 bases, J lost 1 base, and 8 bases stayed unmatched. The CDR3 is 17 residues long. The CDR3 region is CASSFSRLAGNTGELFF. The CDR3 region has the DNA TGTGCCAGCAGCTTCAGTCGGTTAGCGGGGAACACCGGGGAGCTGTTTTTT.

The V call is TRBV5-1, the J call TRBJ2-7; D may be TRBD1 (5 bases). V was shortened by 3 bases and J by 5 bases, with 15 bases between the two germline ends. This CDR3 has 14 residues. CDR1 SGHRS and CDR2 YFSETQ come from the germline V gene. Written as DNA, the CDR3 is TGCGCCAGCAGCTCATACCGGCTCAGGGACGAGCAGTACTTC. Amino acid sequence: CASSSYRLRDEQYF.

V gene TRBV4-3 combines with J gene TRBJ2-7; D might be TRBD2 (6 bases). The V gene's germline CDR1 is LGHNA and CDR2 YSLEER. Deletions cut 0 bases from V and 3 bases from J, with 15 bases between. This CDR3 is built from 16 residues. The CDR3 sequence: CASSQDSIGGSYEQYF. CDR3 nucleotide sequence: TGCGCCAGCAGCCAAGATTCCATCGGGGGAAGCTACGAGCAGTACTTC.

The rearrangement joins TRBV6-6 to TRBJ1-2; D is uncertain. The CDR3 has 15 amino acids. V was cut by 0 bases and J by 4 bases, with 12 bases left in between. The germline V gene has CDR1 MNHNY and CDR2 SVGAGI (reference sequence). CDR3 sequence: CASSYSPGSLYGYTF. The CDR3 DNA reads TGTGCCAGCAGTTACTCGCCAGGATCCCTCTATGGCTACACCTTC.

This rearrangement joins TRBV7-2 to TRBJ2-1; weak D call: TRBD1 (6 bases). The CDR3 consists of 15 residues. Trimming pared 11 bases from V and 4 bases from J, leaving 21 bases between. Germline CDR1 and CDR2: SGHTA and FQGNSA. The CDR3 loop is CALRSPRGAYNEQFF. The CDR3 DNA follows: TGTGCCCTTAGGTCCCCCAGGGGAGCTTACAATGAGCAGTTCTTC.

The chain uses TRBV4-3 and TRBJ2-2, with D maybe TRBD2 (5 bases). From germline, CDR1 is LGHNA and CDR2 YSLEER. The CDR3 is made up of 16 amino acids. The V gene lost 2 bases and the J gene lost 6 bases, with 16 bases spanning the gap. CDR3 nucleotide sequence: TGCGCCAGCAGCCAAAGCTTGAACCTAGCAGCCGGGGAGCTGTTTTTT. Encoded protein: CASSQSLNLAAGELFF.

V usage is TRBV6-1 and J usage is TRBJ2-3, with D perhaps TRBD2 (6 bases). With 5 bases removed from V and 0 bases from J, the gap between germline ends came to 12 bases. CDR1 and CDR2 (germline): MNHNS, SASEGT. The CDR3 length is 15 residues. The CDR3 sequence is CASSTGETSTDTQYF. CDR3 DNA sequence: TGTGCCAGCAGTACGGGGGAAACTAGCACAGATACGCAGTATTTT.

V usage is TRBV7-8 and J usage is TRBJ2-3; D is perhaps TRBD1 (7 bases). Germline CDR1 reads SGHVS; CDR2 reads FQNEAQ. Trimming left V 5 bases short and J 11 bases short, with 14 bases between. The CDR3 contains 12 residues. The CDR3 DNA sequence: TGTGCCAGCAGCCTTGGCGGGGACAGGCAGTATTTT. Protein: CASSLGGDRQYF.

The rearrangement uses TRBV19 and TRBJ1-1; D remains unclear. This CDR3 is 14 amino acids long. Germline loops: CDR1 LNHDA, CDR2 SQIVND (reference sequence). V was trimmed by 2 bases and J by 1 base, leaving 8 bases between them. The CDR3 sequence is CASSIRNRNTEAFF. CDR3 sequence (DNA): TGTGCCAGTAGTATAAGGAACAGGAACACTGAAGCTTTCTTT.